A single sample is the source of the 23 T cell receptor beta chains below, sequenced in a study of shared clonotypes between healthy human individuals. Profiled with immunoSEQ multiplex PCR; TCRdb holds only in-frame clones, not every one. The sample shows hundreds of thousands of clones, around three quarters of them seen only once. The specimen was memory CD4+ T cells sorted from blood. Described subset: CD45RA-negative fraction. These receptors all come from a woman in her 30s in good health.

V usage is TRBV15 and J usage is TRBJ1-1; 7 bases line up with TRBD1. This CDR3 spans 12 amino acids. The germline CDR1 and CDR2 sequences are LNHNV and YYDKDF (reference sequence). Trimming removed 2 bases from V and 12 bases from J; junction bases left unmatched: 6. The CDR3 sequence is CATSRTGATTFF. DNA for the CDR3: TGTGCCACCAGCAGAACAGGGGCGACGACTTTCTTT. Full variable domain (outside the CDR3, taken from reference TRBV15 and TRBJ1-1): DAMVIQNPRYQVTQFGKPVTLSCSQTLNHNVMYWYQQKSSQAPKLLFHYYDKDFNNEADTPDNFQSRRPNTSFCFLDIRSPGLGDTAMYLCATSRTGATTFFGQGTRLTVV.

The chain carries TRBV29-1 and TRBJ2-2; D is ambiguous. The CDR3 totals 12 residues. V lost 7 bases, J lost 3 bases, and 9 bases lay in between. Germline values: CDR1 SQVTM, CDR2 ANQGSEA. The CDR3 spells CSARIDTGELFF. The CDR3 region has the DNA TGCAGCGCCCGGATCGACACCGGGGAGCTGTTTTTT.

The rearrangement uses TRBV11-2 and TRBJ2-7, with 8 bases aligning to TRBD2. This CDR3 region has 15 residues. Per the germline V gene, CDR1 is SGHAT and CDR2 is FQNNGV. The trim removed 3 bases at V and 6 bases at J, leaving 10 bases unmatched. CDR3 in amino acids: CASSLNGRAAREQYF. In DNA, the CDR3 is TGTGCCAGCAGCTTGAACGGGAGGGCTGCCCGCGAGCAGTACTTC. Full variable domain (outside the CDR3, taken from reference TRBV11-2 and TRBJ2-7): EAGVAQSPRYKIIEKRQSVAFWCNPISGHATLYWYQQILGQGPKLLIQFQNNGVVDDSQLPKDRFSAERLKGVDSTLKIQPAKLEDSAVYLCASSLNGRAAREQYFGPGTRLTVT.

This clone has just a few counts. The chain has TRBV6-1 and TRBJ2-3; 10 bases line up with TRBD2. Looked up from germline, CDR1 is MNHNS and CDR2 is SASEGT. CDR3 length equals 18 residues. The V and J ends lost 2 bases and 15 bases, in that order; junction bases with no gene match: 23. Here the CDR3 reads CASSESNFAPLRTSGFYF. The CDR3 DNA is TGTGCCAGCAGTGAATCAAACTTCGCTCCCTTAAGGACTAGCGGATTCTATTTT.

The chain uses TRBV7-9 and TRBJ1-2; TRBD1 is a possible D gene (5 bases). CDR3 length: 16 residues. CDR1 and CDR2 from the germline V gene are SEHNR and FQNEAQ (reference sequence). V was pared by 3 bases and J by 0 bases, with 14 bases between. CDR3: CASSFSSGTSNYGYTF. CDR3 DNA sequence: TGTGCCAGCAGCTTTTCTTCCGGGACCTCTAACTATGGCTACACCTTC.

The chain has TRBV10-2 and TRBJ1-5; D is ambiguous. V gave up 2 bases and J gave up 1 base, with 9 bases separating them. The CDR3 sequence is 15 residues long. The germline gives CDR1 WSHSY, CDR2 SAAADI. The CDR3: CASSERQISNQPQHF. CDR3 in DNA: TGCGCCAGCAGTGAGAGGCAGATAAGCAATCAGCCCCAGCATTTT.

This chain uses TRBV9 with TRBJ2-1; weak D call: TRBD2 (5 bases). CDR3 length: 16 amino acids. Germline V lookup: CDR1 SGDLS, CDR2 YYNGEE. V gave up 2 bases and J gave up 0 bases, with 12 bases separating them. CDR3 bases: TGTGCCAGCAGCGTGATTAGCGAGAGCTCCTACAATGAGCAGTTCTTC. This sequence encodes CASSVISESSYNEQFF.

The V call is TRBV2, the J call TRBJ2-7, with TRBD2 identical over 9 bases. Germline V gene lookup returns CDR1 SNHLY and CDR2 FYNNEI. CDR3 length: 16 amino acids. The J segment lost 0 bases and the V segment lost 5 bases, leaving 8 bases of the junction unmatched. The CDR3 DNA is TGTGCCAGCAGTTCCTTCAGGACTAGCGACTCCTACGAGCAGTACTTC. It codes for CASSSFRTSDSYEQYF.

About this clone: Other DNA variants within this sample encode the same CDR3. The J gene is TRBJ2-5, the V gene TRBV28; D gene ambiguous. The germline V and J ends were trimmed by 3 bases and 5 bases, with 13 bases remaining between them. The CDR3 has 14 residues. Per the germline V gene, CDR1 is MDHEN and CDR2 is SYDVKM. The CDR3 coding sequence is TGTGCCAGCAGTTTGGGCCAGCCCAAGGAGACCCAGTACTTC. It is translated as CASSLGQPKETQYF.

The chain combines TRBV27 with TRBJ1-1; D is perhaps TRBD1 (6 bases). With 3 bases removed from V and 8 bases from J, the gap between germline ends came to 13 bases. The germline V gene encodes CDR1 MNHEY and CDR2 SMNVEV (reference sequence). The CDR3 is 13 residues long. CDR3 in DNA: TGTGCCAGCAGTTTCACCGGGACACAAGAAGCTTTCTTT. It is translated as CASSFTGTQEAFF.

Details on this clone: Different DNA sequences within this sample yield the same CDR3. This rearrangement joins TRBV28 to TRBJ2-7; D is unclear. Trimming took off 3 bases at V and 0 bases at J, with 6 bases between the two ends. Germline V lookup: CDR1 MDHEN, CDR2 SYDVKM. The CDR3 is 13 amino acids. The CDR3 DNA is TGTGCCAGCAGTTTGGGCTCCTCCTACGAGCAGTACTTC. It codes for CASSLGSSYEQYF.

The chain is built from TRBV19 and TRBJ1-1; tentative D call: TRBD1 (5 bases). This CDR3 is 14 amino acids long. CDR1 and CDR2 (germline): LNHDA, SQIVND (reference sequence). The V gene lost 1 base and the J gene lost 4 bases, with 10 bases spanning the gap. The CDR3 DNA reads TGTGCCAGTAGTATAGGAGGGACTGGCACTGAAGCTTTCTTT. It specifies CASSIGGTGTEAFF.

The genes are TRBV30 and TRBJ1-3; possible D gene TRBD1, 5 bases. V lost 4 bases to trimming and J lost 1 base, with 8 bases between them. From germline, CDR1 is GTSNPN and CDR2 SVGIG (reference sequence). The CDR3 consists of 13 residues. The CDR3 is CAWKKGSGNTIYF. The CDR3 DNA sequence: TGTGCCTGGAAGAAGGGGTCTGGAAACACCATATATTTT.

The chain carries TRBV6-1 and TRBJ1-5; 7 bases agree with TRBD1. Germline V gene sequence: CDR1 MNHNS, CDR2 SASEGT. CDR3 length equals 16 residues. The J segment lost 0 bases and the V segment lost 3 bases, leaving 5 bases of the junction unmatched. The CDR3 region is CASSETGWVSNQPQHF. The CDR3 DNA follows: TGTGCCAGCAGTGAGACAGGGTGGGTTAGCAATCAGCCCCAGCATTTT.

This chain joins TRBV7-9 and TRBJ2-1; the match to TRBD1 covers 9 bases. This CDR3 has 16 residues. Germline values: CDR1 SEHNR, CDR2 FQNEAQ (reference sequence). J gave up 6 bases and V 5 bases, and 11 bases lay outside the gene matches. The CDR3 DNA sequence: TGTGCCAGCAGCCGGACCGGGACAGGGTTTGGCAATGAGCAGTTCTTC. Amino acids: CASSRTGTGFGNEQFF.

This clone showed up just once. Here the CDR3 DNA reads TGTGCCAGCAGCACCCGGGACAGGGGACAAGCCGATGAGCAGTTCTTC. Translation gives CASSTRDRGQADEQFF. V and J are TRBV21-1 and TRBJ2-1; the table's D call, TRBD1, has no DNA check behind it. TRBV21-1 is a recognized pseudogene. This CDR3 is 16 amino acids long.

This clone was picked up a small number of times. The genes are TRBV5-1 and TRBJ1-2; 7 bases are a match to TRBD1. In germline, CDR1 is SGHRS, CDR2 YFSETQ. The junction had 7 bases not matched to a gene; V was cut back by 5 bases and J by 0 bases. CDR3 size: 15 residues. The chain's CDR3 is CASSSQGLANYGYTF. CDR3 DNA: TGCGCCAGCAGTTCACAGGGGCTAGCTAACTATGGCTACACCTTC.

The J gene is TRBJ1-1, the V gene TRBV10-3, with D maybe TRBD1 (6 bases). Trimming took off 7 bases at V and 1 base at J, with 10 bases between the two ends. Germline V gives CDR1 ENHRY, CDR2 SYGVKD. The CDR3 runs to 13 residues. CDR3 coding DNA: TGTGCCATCACAGGGGACCCGAACACTGAAGCTTTCTTT. Amino acid sequence: CAITGDPNTEAFF.

The rearrangement uses TRBV5-1 and TRBJ2-1; 8 nucleotides match TRBD1. V lost 0 bases, J lost 7 bases, and 6 bases stayed unmatched. Germline V gene data show CDR1 as SGHRS and CDR2 as YFSETQ. The CDR3 covers 15 residues. DNA of the CDR3: TGCGCCAGCAGCTTGGGGACAGGGTTCGGAAATGAGCAGTTCTTC. It translates to CASSLGTGFGNEQFF.

The chain uses TRBV28 and TRBJ2-1; 8 bases map to TRBD2. The CDR3 consists of 15 residues. Germline trimming cut 6 bases from V and 0 bases from J; bases unmatched to any gene: 4. Looked up from germline, CDR1 is MDHEN and CDR2 is SYDVKM. In DNA form, the CDR3 reads TGTGCCAGCAGACGGAGCGGGGGCTCCTACAATGAGCAGTTCTTC. Its translation is CASRRSGGSYNEQFF.

The gene calls are TRBV10-3 and TRBJ2-1; D is possibly TRBD2 (6 bases). The CDR3 spans 14 residues. Germline CDR1 and CDR2: ENHRY and SYGVKD. The germline V and J ends were trimmed by 2 bases and 6 bases, with 11 bases remaining between them. This CDR3 reads CAISETYGGNEQFF. In nucleotides, the CDR3 is TGTGCCATCAGTGAGACCTACGGGGGCAATGAGCAGTTCTTC.

The CDR3 DNA reads TGTGCCAGCAGCTTGGCTCTAGCGGCAAAGGATGAGCAGTTCTTC. Its translation: CASSLALAAKDEQFF. The gene calls are TRBV5-4 and TRBJ2-1; 7 bases agree with TRBD2. Per the germline V gene, CDR1 is SGHNT and CDR2 is YYREEE (reference sequence). Trimming at V came to 0 bases and at J to 8 bases, leaving 8 bases not matched to a gene. The CDR3 totals 15 residues.

This clone came up a few times. The sample has other DNA sequences that encode this CDR3 too. The chain uses TRBV7-2 and TRBJ2-7; 8 bases map to TRBD2. J was trimmed by 2 bases and V by 5 bases; bases with no gene match: 8. This CDR3 is built from 15 residues. Germline CDR1 SGHTA, CDR2 FQGNSA. The CDR3 is CASSPKTSATYEQYF. The CDR3 nucleotides read TGTGCCAGCAGCCCCAAGACTAGCGCAACCTACGAGCAGTACTTC.